The sequence of this T cell receptor (beta chain) was determined in a study of tumor-infiltrating lymphocytes in primary liver carcinoma. Starting material of about 0.45 ug total RNA yielded TCR beta cDNA via a constant-region primer. Slightly modified ARM-PCR served as the procedure for the TCR beta libraries. These libraries came from three rounds of nested multiplex PCR. TCRdb reprocessed the multiplex PCR reads with MiXCR, giving one entry per CDR3 protein. The sample lists 180,000 or so distinct CDR3 sequences; roughly 60% were seen once. Researchers drew blood RNA from unsorted whole blood and extracted germline DNA as well. The source of this sequence is a man aged 40-49 years with primary liver carcinoma and hepatitis B virus infection. Source material: peripheral blood.

The CDR3 reads CSVAGGDEYEQYF. In DNA form, the CDR3 reads TGCAGCGTTGCCGGTGGGGACGAATACGAGCAGTACTTC. The chain has TRBV29-1 and TRBJ2-7; D is tentatively TRBD1 or TRBD2 (5 bases each). This CDR3 contains 13 residues. Trimming removed 4 bases from V and 4 bases from J, with 14 bases in between. The germline V gene has CDR1 SQVTM and CDR2 ANQGSEA.